The T cell receptor (beta chain) under discussion was sequenced for a study of T cell responses to AZD1222 COVID-19 vaccine. Findings of the study overall: Seropositivity was recorded at baseline in only 6 or 7 AZD1222 recipients. Spike-specific TCR repertoires showed rising breadth and depth after two AZD1222 doses.

The CDR3 consists of 14 residues. Germline values: CDR1 LNHDA, CDR2 SQIVND (reference sequence). V was pared by 3 bases and J by 0 bases, with 6 bases between. About this clone: Antigen specificity is unknown.

This table comes from immunoSEQ multiplex PCR, and its TCRdb copy is limited to in-frame clones, with some not included. The repertoire holds more than 95,000 clones, with 90% as singletons. This clonotype originated in an adult in good health. Material: peripheral blood, obtained on day 0 of MenACWY control vaccination. The chain uses TRBV19 and TRBJ2-4; unclear D gene. This CDR3 reads CASSMDLAKNIQYF. CDR3 DNA: TGTGCCAGTAGTATGGACCTAGCCAAAAACATTCAGTACTTC. The whole variable domain, filled in from reference TRBV19 and TRBJ2-4, reads DGGITQSPKYLFRKEGQNVTLSCEQNLNHDAMYWYRQDPGQGLRLIYYSQIVNDFQKGDIAEGYSVSREKKESFPLTVTSAQKNPTAFYLCASSMDLAKNIQYFGAGTRLSVL.